Each of the 27 T cell receptor beta chains below was sequenced from the same sample in a study of blood T cell repertoires in COVID-19. Measured with immunoSEQ multiplex PCR; TCRdb has only the in-frame clones, and not every one. The sample carries some 99,000 clones, roughly 80% recorded once. The sequenced sample was peripheral blood. Receptor source: a human donor in a cohort sampled during active or convalescent COVID-19.

The genes are TRBV7-3 and TRBJ1-2, with 11 bases matching TRBD1. The germline gives CDR1 SGHTA, CDR2 FQGTGA. V was clipped by 1 base and J by 6 bases; unmatched bases: 4. The CDR3 consists of 15 residues. The CDR3 here is CASSLRTGGQDGYTF. CDR3 nucleotide sequence: TGTGCCAGCAGCTTAAGGACAGGGGGCCAGGATGGCTACACCTTC.

This clone was observed a handful of times. The rearrangement uses TRBV10-3 and TRBJ1-5; no clear D. Trimming left V 4 bases short and J 5 bases short, with 9 bases between. The CDR3 is 13 amino acids. Germline lookup yields CDR1 ENHRY and CDR2 SYGVKD. This chain's CDR3 is CAISVEAHQPQHF. DNA of the CDR3: TGTGCCATCAGTGTAGAAGCTCATCAGCCCCAGCATTTT.

The chain uses TRBV5-5 and TRBJ2-5; 10 bases line up with TRBD1. V was clipped by 4 bases and J by 5 bases; unmatched bases: 5. The germline V gene encodes CDR1 SGHKS and CDR2 YYEKEE (reference sequence). The CDR3 has 14 residues. The CDR3 loop reads CASSGTGVVETQYF. For the CDR3, the DNA is TGTGCCAGCAGCGGGACAGGGGTAGTCGAGACCCAGTACTTC.

The CDR3 nucleotides read TGTGCCAGCAGCTTAGATCAGGGTCAGAACACTGAAGCTTTCTTT. This codes for CASSLDQGQNTEAFF. V gene TRBV7-9 combines with J gene TRBJ1-1, with D perhaps matching TRBD1 (5 bases). The germline CDR1 and CDR2 sequences are SEHNR and FQNEAQ (reference sequence). The CDR3 spans 15 residues. The V end was cut by 1 base, the J end by 1 base, with 10 bases between.

The V gene is TRBV27, the J gene TRBJ1-6; D is ambiguous. The germline CDR1 and CDR2 sequences are MNHEY and SMNVEV (reference sequence). The V end was cut by 3 bases, the J end by 10 bases, with 16 bases between. CDR3 length: 15 residues. CDR3: CASSFGPSLGSPLHF. CDR3 sequence (DNA): TGTGCCAGCAGTTTCGGCCCGTCCCTGGGCTCACCCCTCCACTTT.

V usage is TRBV6-5 and J usage is TRBJ2-7; 7 bases align to TRBD2. The germline V gene encodes CDR1 MNHEY and CDR2 SVGAGI. V lost 8 bases, J lost 5 bases, and 9 bases stayed unmatched. The CDR3 runs 13 residues. The CDR3 region is CASLRSGTDEQYF. CDR3 bases: TGTGCCAGCCTCCGCAGCGGGACTGACGAGCAGTACTTC.

The chain links TRBV10-2 to TRBJ1-6, with TRBD1 as a possible D gene (5 bases). From germline, CDR1 is WSHSY and CDR2 SAAADI. This CDR3 is built from 12 residues. The V end was cut by 3 bases, the J end by 15 bases, with 12 bases between. CDR3 in DNA: TGCGCCAGCAGTGATGTTAGCCAGGGCCTCCACTTT. Translation: CASSDVSQGLHF.

The chain carries TRBV4-3 and TRBJ1-3; D perhaps matches TRBD1 (6 bases). With 0 bases removed from V and 0 bases from J, the gap between germline ends came to 21 bases. Germline CDR1 reads LGHNA; CDR2 reads YSLEER. The CDR3 covers 20 residues. The CDR3 is CASSQDLGGGIVNSGNTIYF. The CDR3 DNA reads TGCGCCAGCAGCCAAGATCTGGGAGGGGGGATCGTAAACTCTGGAAACACCATATATTTT.

This chain links TRBV3-1 (or the pseudogene TRBV3-2) with TRBJ1-1; D unclear. There are 15 residues in the CDR3. Trimming shortened V by 4 bases and J by 1 base, and 13 bases separated the two germline ends. Germline V gene sequence: CDR1 LGHDT, CDR2 YNNKEL (reference sequence). This CDR3 reads CASSLTPPKNTEAFF. The CDR3 nucleotides are TGTGCCAGCAGCCTAACACCCCCAAAGAACACTGAAGCTTTCTTT.

The chain carries TRBV7-8 and TRBJ2-1; TRBD2 matches at 7 bases. This CDR3 is 14 amino acids long. V lost 3 bases and J lost 7; bases outside the gene matches: 6. Germline V gene data show CDR1 as SGHVS and CDR2 as FQNEAQ. Here the CDR3 reads CASSFGGGGNEQFF. The CDR3 coding sequence is TGTGCCAGCAGCTTTGGCGGGGGAGGAAATGAGCAGTTCTTC.

The genes are TRBV2 and TRBJ1-2; D is uncertain. Germline V lookup: CDR1 SNHLY, CDR2 FYNNEI. V was pared by 4 bases and J by 5 bases, with 5 bases between. The CDR3 covers 11 residues. The CDR3 coding sequence is TGTGCCAGCAGTGTAGAGTATGGCTACACCTTC. It is translated as CASSVEYGYTF.

This clone was seen more than once but under ten times. This chain links TRBV23-1 with TRBJ2-3, with 13 bases that match TRBD2. TRBV23-1 has ORF status, its function being uncertain. The CDR3 spans 19 residues. V gave up 6 bases and J gave up 1 base; unmatched junction bases: 13. As DNA, the CDR3 is TGCGCCAGCAGACAGGGACTAGCGGGATTTTGTGAAGGCACAGATACGCAGTATTTT. Encoded protein: CASRQGLAGFCEGTDTQYF.

The sample holds a few counts of this clone. This chain joins TRBV15 and TRBJ1-4; D may be TRBD1 (6 bases). V was cut by 1 base and J by 0 bases, with 9 bases left in between. Germline V lookup: CDR1 LNHNV, CDR2 YYDKDF (reference sequence). CDR3 length: 16 amino acids. The CDR3: CATSRVGAATNEKLFF. The CDR3 DNA reads TGTGCCACCAGCAGAGTGGGGGCTGCAACTAATGAAAAACTGTTTTTT.

The chain carries TRBV6-5 and TRBJ2-7; 9 nucleotides align to TRBD1. Germline V gene sequence: CDR1 MNHEY, CDR2 SVGAGI. This CDR3 is 14 amino acids long. The V segment lost 6 bases and the J segment 4 bases; nucleotides outside the gene matches: 7. As DNA, the CDR3 is TGTGCCAGCAGAAAAACAGGGGGCAATTACGAGCAGTACTTC. Amino acid sequence: CASRKTGGNYEQYF.

This chain joins TRBV28 and TRBJ2-2; 7 bases are a match to TRBD2. From germline, CDR1 is MDHEN and CDR2 SYDVKM. The CDR3 length is 14 residues. With 5 bases clipped from V and 7 bases from J, the junction kept 7 bases outside the gene matches. CDR3: CASSQAGLRGELFF. In DNA form, the CDR3 reads TGTGCCAGCAGTCAAGCGGGACTGCGCGGGGAGCTGTTTTTT.

The genes are TRBV6-6 and TRBJ1-3, with D uncertain. V was cut by 0 bases and J by 0 bases, with 9 bases left in between. The CDR3 runs 16 residues. The germline gives CDR1 MNHNY, CDR2 SVGAGI (reference sequence). This chain's CDR3 is CASSYSIGGSGNTIYF. The CDR3 DNA sequence: TGTGCCAGCAGTTACTCGATAGGCGGCTCTGGAAACACCATATATTTT.

This rearrangement joins TRBV3-1 (or the pseudogene TRBV3-2) to TRBJ1-2; the match to TRBD1 covers 11 bases. V was pared by 6 bases and J by 4 bases, with 10 bases of the junction left unmatched. The CDR3 consists of 16 residues. Germline CDR1 and CDR2: LGHDT and YNNKEL (reference sequence). The CDR3 region has the DNA TGTGCCAGCAGTAGAGTCGGACAGGGGGCTTTCTATGGCTACACCTTC. Translating gives CASSRVGQGAFYGYTF.

The V call is TRBV18, the J call TRBJ1-2, with TRBD1 matching over 8 bases. This CDR3 contains 15 residues. Germline lookup yields CDR1 KGHSH and CDR2 LQKENI. J was trimmed by 0 bases and V by 2 bases; bases with no gene match: 2. In DNA, the CDR3 is TGTGCCAGCTCACCAGAGACAGGGGCTAACTATGGCTACACCTTC. This sequence encodes CASSPETGANYGYTF.

The V and J genes are TRBV3-1 (or the pseudogene TRBV3-2) and TRBJ1-2; D is perhaps TRBD1 (5 bases). The CDR3 consists of 15 residues. The V end was cut by 0 bases, the J end by 4 bases, with 12 bases between. Germline V gives CDR1 LGHDT, CDR2 YNNKEL (reference sequence). CDR3 in DNA: TGTGCCAGCAGCCAAGATTGGGGGGGAACCTATGGCTACACCTTC. Translated, it gives CASSQDWGGTYGYTF.

The CDR3 nucleotides are TGCAGCGGAGGACAGGCTATTAATGAAAAACTGTTTTTT. It yields the protein CSGGQAINEKLFF. The rearrangement links TRBV29-1 to TRBJ1-4, with TRBD1 identical over 7 bases. Germline V lookup: CDR1 SQVTM, CDR2 ANQGSEA. With 7 bases clipped from V and 4 bases from J, the junction kept 6 bases outside the gene matches. The CDR3 is made up of 13 amino acids.

The genes are TRBV7-9 and TRBJ2-3, with 9 positions matching TRBD2. Germline CDR1 SEHNR, CDR2 FQNEAQ (reference sequence). J was trimmed by 0 bases and V by 3 bases; bases with no gene match: 13. The CDR3 runs to 19 residues. The CDR3, as DNA: TGTGCCAGCAGCTTTTGGGGTAGAGGCGGGAGGGCAAGCACAGATACGCAGTATTTT. Translating it yields CASSFWGRGGRASTDTQYF.

The CDR3 region is CASTPGLAGGYTGELFF. CDR3 nucleotide sequence: TGTGCCAGCACCCCGGGACTAGCGGGAGGGTACACCGGGGAGCTGTTTTTT. The chain carries TRBV5-5 and TRBJ2-2; TRBD2 aligns across 16 bases. The CDR3 totals 17 residues. Germline V gene sequence: CDR1 SGHKS, CDR2 YYEKEE (reference sequence). Trimming at V came to 6 bases and at J to 3 bases, leaving 5 bases not matched to a gene. The full variable domain, in which reference TRBV5-5 and TRBJ2-2 provide the parts outside the CDR3, is DAGVTQSPTHLIKTRGQQVTLRCSPISGHKSVSWYQQVLGQGPQFIFQYYEKEERGRGNFPDRFSARQFPNYSSELNVNALLLGDSALYLCASTPGLAGGYTGELFFGEGSRLTVL.

The V gene is TRBV5-1, the J gene TRBJ1-1; D is perhaps TRBD1 (5 bases). Germline CDR1 SGHRS, CDR2 YFSETQ. The CDR3 spans 18 residues. Trimming stripped 0 bases from V and 1 base from J, with 19 bases between. The CDR3 is CASSLENVVRQKNTEAFF. The CDR3 DNA reads as TGCGCCAGCAGCTTGGAAAACGTGGTACGACAGAAGAACACTGAAGCTTTCTTT.

This clone was picked up one time. V is TRBV7-2 and J is TRBJ2-1; the D gene is possibly TRBD2 (5 bases). Germline assignment: CDR1 SGHTA and CDR2 FQGNSA. The CDR3 extends over 16 amino acids. V shed 0 bases and J shed 7 bases, with 16 bases lying between them. The CDR3 protein is CASSLASGGLRNEQFF. The CDR3 coding sequence is TGTGCCAGCAGCTTAGCATCGGGCGGGTTAAGGAATGAGCAGTTCTTC. The entire variable domain, with the rest obtained from reference TRBV7-2 and TRBJ2-1, is as follows: GAGVSQSPSNKVTEKGKDVELRCDPISGHTALYWYRQSLGQGLEFLIYFQGNSAPDKSGLPSDRFSAERTGGSVSTLTIQRTQQEDSAVYLCASSLASGGLRNEQFFGPGTRLTVL.

The chain has TRBV10-3 and TRBJ2-7; maybe TRBD1 (5 bases). V was clipped by 9 bases and J by 3 bases, with 15 bases between them. This CDR3 is built from 13 residues. The germline V gene encodes CDR1 ENHRY and CDR2 SYGVKD. For the CDR3, the DNA is TGTGCCATGGGGATTAAGGGGAACTACGAGCAGTACTTC. Its protein is CAMGIKGNYEQYF.

This chain links TRBV29-1 with TRBJ2-5; D might be TRBD2 (6 bases). This CDR3 has 14 amino acids. Germline assignment: CDR1 SQVTM and CDR2 ANQGSEA. V shed 7 bases and J shed 9 bases, with 24 bases lying between them. Written as DNA, the CDR3 is TGCAGCGCTACTACCTGGCCGGCGGGGAGACCCCAGTACTTC. Translated: CSATTWPAGRPQYF.

V and J are TRBV27 and TRBJ1-1; D possibly corresponds to TRBD1 (6 bases). V dropped 3 bases and J dropped 4 bases, with 12 bases sitting between them. CDR3 length: 14 amino acids. Per germline, CDR1 MNHEY and CDR2 SMNVEV (reference sequence). This chain's CDR3 is CASSFRQDSTEAFF. For the CDR3, the DNA is TGTGCCAGCAGTTTCAGACAGGACAGCACTGAAGCTTTCTTT.